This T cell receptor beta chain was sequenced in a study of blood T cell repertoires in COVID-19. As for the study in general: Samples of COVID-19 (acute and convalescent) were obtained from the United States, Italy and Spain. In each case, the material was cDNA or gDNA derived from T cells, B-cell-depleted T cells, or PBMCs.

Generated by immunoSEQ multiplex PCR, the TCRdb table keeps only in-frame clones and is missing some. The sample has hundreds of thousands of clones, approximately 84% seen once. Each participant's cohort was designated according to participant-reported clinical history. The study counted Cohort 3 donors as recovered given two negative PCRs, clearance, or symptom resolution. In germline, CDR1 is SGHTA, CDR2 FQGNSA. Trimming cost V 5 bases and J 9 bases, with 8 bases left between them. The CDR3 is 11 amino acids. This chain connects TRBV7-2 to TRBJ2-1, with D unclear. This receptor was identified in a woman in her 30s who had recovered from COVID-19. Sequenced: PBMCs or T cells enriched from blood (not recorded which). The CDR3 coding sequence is TGTGCCAGCAGCCCCTTCTCTGAGCAGTTCTTC. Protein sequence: CASSPFSEQFF. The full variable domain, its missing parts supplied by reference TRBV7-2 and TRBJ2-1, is GAGVSQSPSNKVTEKGKDVELRCDPISGHTALYWYRQSLGQGLEFLIYFQGNSAPDKSGLPSDRFSAERTGGSVSTLTIQRTQQEDSAVYLCASSPFSEQFFGPGTRLTVL.